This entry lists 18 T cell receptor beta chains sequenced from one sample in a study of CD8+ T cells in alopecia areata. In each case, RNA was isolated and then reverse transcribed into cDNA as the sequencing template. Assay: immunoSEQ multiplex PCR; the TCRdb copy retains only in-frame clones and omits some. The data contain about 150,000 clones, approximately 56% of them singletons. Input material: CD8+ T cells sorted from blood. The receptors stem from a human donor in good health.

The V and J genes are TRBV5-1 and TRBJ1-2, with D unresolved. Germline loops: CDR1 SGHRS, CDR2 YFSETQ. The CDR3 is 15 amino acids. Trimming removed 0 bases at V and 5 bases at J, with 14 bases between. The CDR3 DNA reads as TGCGCCAGCAGCTTGGAGGCATCCCCTCAATATGGCTACACCTTC. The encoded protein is CASSLEASPQYGYTF.

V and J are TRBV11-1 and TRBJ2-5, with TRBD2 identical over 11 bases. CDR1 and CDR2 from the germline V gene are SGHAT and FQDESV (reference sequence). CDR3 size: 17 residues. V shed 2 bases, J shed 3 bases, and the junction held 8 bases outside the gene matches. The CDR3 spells CASSLSIAGGREETQYF. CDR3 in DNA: TGTGCCAGCAGCTTATCCATAGCGGGAGGGCGAGAAGAGACCCAGTACTTC.

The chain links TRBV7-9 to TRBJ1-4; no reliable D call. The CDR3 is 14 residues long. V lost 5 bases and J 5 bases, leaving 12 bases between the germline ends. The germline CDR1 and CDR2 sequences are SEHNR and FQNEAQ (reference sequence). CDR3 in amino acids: CASSPLGGNEKLFF. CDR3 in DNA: TGTGCCAGCAGCCCCCTGGGAGGAAATGAAAAACTGTTTTTT.

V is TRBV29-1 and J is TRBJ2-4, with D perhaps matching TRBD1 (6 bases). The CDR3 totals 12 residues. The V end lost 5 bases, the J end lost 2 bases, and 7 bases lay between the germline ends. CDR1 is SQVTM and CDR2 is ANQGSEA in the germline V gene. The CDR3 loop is CSVQGPKNIQYF. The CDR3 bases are TGCAGCGTTCAGGGGCCCAAAAACATTCAGTACTTC.

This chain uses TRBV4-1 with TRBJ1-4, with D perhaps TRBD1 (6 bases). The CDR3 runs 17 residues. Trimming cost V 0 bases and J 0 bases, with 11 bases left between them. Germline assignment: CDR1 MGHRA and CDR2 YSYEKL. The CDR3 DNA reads TGCGCCAGCAGCCAAGAAGACAGGCCTACAACTAATGAAAAACTGTTTTTT. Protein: CASSQEDRPTTNEKLFF.

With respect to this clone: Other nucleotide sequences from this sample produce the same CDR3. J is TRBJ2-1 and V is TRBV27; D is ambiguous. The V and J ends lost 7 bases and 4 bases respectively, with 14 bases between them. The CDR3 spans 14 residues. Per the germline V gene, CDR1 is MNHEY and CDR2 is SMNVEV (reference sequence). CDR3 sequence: CASKETGGYNEQFF. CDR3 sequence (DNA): TGTGCCAGCAAGGAGACTGGCGGTTACAATGAGCAGTTCTTC.

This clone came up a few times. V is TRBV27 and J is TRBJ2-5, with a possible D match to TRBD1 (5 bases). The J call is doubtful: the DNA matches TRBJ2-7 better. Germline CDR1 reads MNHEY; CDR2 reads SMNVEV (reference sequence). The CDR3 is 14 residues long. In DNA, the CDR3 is TGTGCCAGCAGTCAAAAAGGACAAACCTACGAGCAGTACTTC. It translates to CASSQKGQTYEQYF.

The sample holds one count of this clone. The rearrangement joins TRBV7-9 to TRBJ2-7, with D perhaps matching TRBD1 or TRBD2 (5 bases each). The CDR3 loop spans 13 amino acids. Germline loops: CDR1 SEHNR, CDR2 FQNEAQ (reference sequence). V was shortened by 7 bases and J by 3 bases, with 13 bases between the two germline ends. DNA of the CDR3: TGTGCCAGCACGGGACCGGCGAGCTACGAGCAGTACTTC. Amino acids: CASTGPASYEQYF. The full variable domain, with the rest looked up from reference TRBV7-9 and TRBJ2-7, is DTGVSQNPRHKITKRGQNVTFRCDPISEHNRLYWYRQTLGQGPEFLTYFQNEAQLEKSRLLSDRFSAERPKGSFSTLEIQRTEQGDSAMYLCASTGPASYEQYFGPGTRLTVT.

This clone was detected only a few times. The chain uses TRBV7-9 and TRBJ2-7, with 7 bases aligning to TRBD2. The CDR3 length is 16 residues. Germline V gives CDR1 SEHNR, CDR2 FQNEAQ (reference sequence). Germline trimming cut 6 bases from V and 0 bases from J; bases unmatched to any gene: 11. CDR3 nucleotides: TGTGCCAGCAGTGGCACCCTAGCGGATAGCTCCTACGAGCAGTACTTC. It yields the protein CASSGTLADSSYEQYF.

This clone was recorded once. CDR3: CASSFANTGELFF. The CDR3 DNA is TGTGCCAGCAGTTTCGCGAACACCGGGGAGCTGTTTTTT. V is TRBV28 and J is TRBJ2-2; D remains unclear. The CDR3 is made up of 13 amino acids. Germline lookup yields CDR1 MDHEN and CDR2 SYDVKM. Between the trimmed V and J ends, which lost 3 bases and 0 bases, there was a span of 2 bases.

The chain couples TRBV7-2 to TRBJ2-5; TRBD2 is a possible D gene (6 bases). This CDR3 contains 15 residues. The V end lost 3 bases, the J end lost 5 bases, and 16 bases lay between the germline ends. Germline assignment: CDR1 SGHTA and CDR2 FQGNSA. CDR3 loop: CASSFYGGMEETQYF. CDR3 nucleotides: TGTGCCAGCAGCTTCTATGGCGGGATGGAGGAGACCCAGTACTTC. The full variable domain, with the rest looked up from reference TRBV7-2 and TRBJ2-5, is GAGVSQSPSNKVTEKGKDVELRCDPISGHTALYWYRQSLGQGLEFLIYFQGNSAPDKSGLPSDRFSAERTGGSVSTLTIQRTQQEDSAVYLCASSFYGGMEETQYFGPGTRLLVL.

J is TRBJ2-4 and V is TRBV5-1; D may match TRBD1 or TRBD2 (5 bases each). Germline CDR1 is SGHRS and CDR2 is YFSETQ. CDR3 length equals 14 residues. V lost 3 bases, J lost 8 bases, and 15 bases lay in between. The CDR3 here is CASSSGTRSDIQYF. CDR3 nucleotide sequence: TGCGCCAGCAGCTCGGGGACCCGGAGCGACATTCAGTACTTC.

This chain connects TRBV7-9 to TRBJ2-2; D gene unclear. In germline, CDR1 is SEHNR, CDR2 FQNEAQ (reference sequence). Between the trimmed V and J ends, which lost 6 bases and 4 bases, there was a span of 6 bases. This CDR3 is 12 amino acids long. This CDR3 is CASRWGTGELFF. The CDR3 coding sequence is TGTGCCAGCAGATGGGGCACCGGGGAGCTGTTTTTT.

The CDR3 DNA reads as TGCGCCAGCAGCCCATCTAGCGGGAGTCCTACCTACGAGCAGTACTTC. Its protein is CASSPSSGSPTYEQYF. The gene calls are TRBV5-1 and TRBJ2-7; 10 bases are shared with TRBD2. V lost 4 bases and J lost 2; bases outside the gene matches: 9. Germline-derived CDR1 and CDR2 are SGHRS and YFSETQ. The CDR3 spans 16 residues.

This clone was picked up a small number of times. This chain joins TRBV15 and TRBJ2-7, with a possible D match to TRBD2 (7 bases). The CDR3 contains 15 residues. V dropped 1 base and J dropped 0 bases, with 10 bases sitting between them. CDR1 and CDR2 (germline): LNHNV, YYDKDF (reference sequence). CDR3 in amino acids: CATSRGGGSSYEQYF. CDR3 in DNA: TGTGCCACCAGCAGAGGCGGGGGCAGCTCCTACGAGCAGTACTTC.

CDR3 sequence (DNA): TGCGCCAGCAGCTTTGGGAGCTCCTACGAGCAGTACTTC. This encodes CASSFGSSYEQYF. The chain joins TRBV5-1 to TRBJ2-7; a weak D match, TRBD2 (5 bases). The CDR3 extends over 13 amino acids. With 2 bases removed from V and 0 bases from J, the gap between germline ends came to 6 bases. Germline loops: CDR1 SGHRS, CDR2 YFSETQ.

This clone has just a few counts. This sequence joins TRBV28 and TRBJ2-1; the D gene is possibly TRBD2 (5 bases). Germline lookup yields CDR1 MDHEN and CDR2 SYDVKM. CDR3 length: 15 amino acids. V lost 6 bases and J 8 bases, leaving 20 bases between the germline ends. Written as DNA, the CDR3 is TGTGCCAGCAGCGAACCCGAAGGGTTCGGGGATGAGCAGTTCTTC. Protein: CASSEPEGFGDEQFF.

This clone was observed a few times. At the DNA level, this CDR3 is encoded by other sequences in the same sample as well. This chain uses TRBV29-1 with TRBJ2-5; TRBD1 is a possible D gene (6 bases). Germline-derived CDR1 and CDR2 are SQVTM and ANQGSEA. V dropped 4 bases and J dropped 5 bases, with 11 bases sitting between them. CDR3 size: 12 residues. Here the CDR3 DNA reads TGCAGCGTTGCAGGGGTTGCGGAGACCCAGTACTTC. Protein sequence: CSVAGVAETQYF.